One T cell receptor (beta chain) is described in this entry. Its antigen is undetermined. Trimming took 4 bases from V and 2 from J; bases not matched to a gene: 5. Germline CDR1 reads SGHRS; CDR2 reads YFSETQ. The CDR3 spans 15 residues. The data were produced by immunoSEQ multiplex PCR, yet TCRdb's version contains in-frame clones alone and is incomplete. The repertoire includes about 220,000 clones, under 95% of them detected once, and 1% to 1.2% sits in the top ten. The record originates from a study of cytomegalovirus exposure and HLA in healthy donors. The study's findings and limits: Cytomegalovirus association was listed for about 170 TCR beta chains.

The V and J genes are TRBV5-1 and TRBJ1-2, with 10 bases fitting TRBD1. The clonotype originates from a woman aged 18-29 years in good health and CMV-seronegative. Sequencing was performed on PBMCs. CDR3 bases: TGCGCCAGCAGCCTGGGACAGGGGAGAAACTATGGCTACACCTTC. The encoded protein is CASSLGQGRNYGYTF.